Below, 16 T cell receptor beta chains from the same sample are listed, as sequenced in a study of CD8+CD57+ T cells in acquired aplastic anemia. CDR3 and TCR beta VDJ profiling relied on a genomic DNA template. MiXCR was run by TCRdb on the reads, yielding one entry per CDR3 protein. The table shows fewer than 250,000 distinct CDR3 sequences, with 40% to 50% occurring only once. Sequencing involved patients with CD8+CD57+ cell expansion previously shown by flow cytometry. Sequenced: sorted CD4+, CD8+, or CD8+CD57+ T cells (not recorded which) from PBMCs. The source of these receptors is a human donor with aplastic anemia.

This clonotype was seen ten or more times. The rearrangement joins TRBV27 to TRBJ1-5; perhaps TRBD1 as D (5 bases). Germline CDR1 and CDR2: MNHEY and SMNVEV (reference sequence). This CDR3 is 13 amino acids long. V lost 5 bases and J 5 bases, leaving 10 bases between the germline ends. CDR3 sequence: CASSERGDQPQHF. The CDR3 DNA reads as TGTGCCAGCAGTGAACGGGGGGATCAGCCCCAGCATTTT.

A remark on this clonotype: One end of the junction does not line up with germline, which may come from a read error. This chain connects TRBV5-1 to TRBJ2-1; 7 bases match TRBD2. The CDR3 extends over 15 amino acids. The V gene's germline CDR1 is SGHRS and CDR2 YFSETQ. CDR3 residues: CATMLAGHSYNEQFF. The CDR3 DNA reads as TGTGCCACCATGTTAGCGGGCCACTCCTACAATGAGCAGTTCTTC. Looking up the rest from reference TRBV5-1 and TRBJ2-1 gives the full variable domain: KAGVTQTPRYLIKTRGQQVTLSCSPISGHRSVSWYQQTPGQGLQFLFEYFSETQRNKGNFPGRFSGRQFSNSRSEMNVSTLELGDSALYLCATMLAGHSYNEQFFGPGTRLTVL.

As to this clonotype: A much larger clone lies a single base off, so this may be a read error. The rearrangement uses TRBV5-1 and TRBJ1-6; D uncertain. Germline CDR1 and CDR2: SGHRS and YFSETQ. This CDR3 contains 15 residues. The CDR3: CASSLDKNYNSPPHF. The CDR3 region has the DNA TGCGCCAGCAGCTTGGACAAGAACTATAATTCACCCCCCCACTTT.

Comment on this clonotype: Being one base from a much bigger clone, this may be a read error. Lacking the conserved final phenylalanine or tryptophan, this CDR3 likely reflects a read error. The genes are TRBV6-2 or TRBV6-3 and TRBJ2-5; TRBD1 agrees at 7 bases. The J call is doubtful: the DNA matches TRBJ2-7 better. The CDR3 has 17 amino acids. Germline lookup yields CDR1 MNHEY and CDR2 SVGEGT. This CDR3 is CASSSIKPDRDDGEQYL. The CDR3 DNA sequence: TGTGCCAGCAGTTCGATCAAGCCCGACAGGGATGACGGCGAGCAGTACCTC.

The rearrangement links TRBV6-5 to TRBJ2-5, with a weak D call TRBD1 (6 bases). This CDR3 is 16 amino acids long. With 6 bases removed from V and 3 bases from J, the gap between germline ends came to 20 bases. CDR1 and CDR2 from the germline V gene are MNHEY and SVGAGI. The CDR3 bases are TGTGCCAGCAGATTCTCATACAGGGATTTCAAAGAGACCCAGTACTTC. Translation gives CASRFSYRDFKETQYF.

This clonotype was detected only a few times. One junction end disagrees with the germline gene, perhaps due to a read error. The rearrangement uses TRBV2 and TRBJ2-1; weak D call: TRBD2 (6 bases). The CDR3 consists of 17 residues. CDR1 SNHLY and CDR2 FYNNEI come from the germline V gene. The CDR3 nucleotides are TGTGCCACCAGTGTCGAACGGGGGACGAGCTCCTACAATGAGCAGTTCTTC. Its translation: CATSVERGTSSYNEQFF.

There are many counts of this clonotype. The chain employs TRBV9 and TRBJ2-3; D possibly corresponds to TRBD2 (6 bases). Trimming left V 0 bases short and J 5 bases short, with 13 bases between. Germline CDR1 reads SGDLS; CDR2 reads YYNGEE. This CDR3 spans 15 amino acids. CDR3 DNA sequence: TGTGCCAGCAGCGTAGATCTAGCGACAATAGATACGCAGTATTTT. It is translated as CASSVDLATIDTQYF.

Worth noting for this clonotype: Here the CDR3 omits its conserved ending phenylalanine or tryptophan, so a read error is the likely source. V is TRBV7-9 and J is TRBJ1-1, with D hard to call. Trimming removed 8 bases from V and 1 base from J, with 8 bases in between. Germline-derived CDR1 and CDR2 are SEHNR and FQNEAQ (reference sequence). The CDR3 spans 12 residues. This CDR3 is CASSGGNTEAFL. CDR3 nucleotide sequence: TGTGCCAGCTCCGGAGGGAACACTGAAGCTTTCCTT.

The chain links TRBV20-1 to TRBJ1-1, with D uncertain. This CDR3 contains 15 residues. Germline V gene sequence: CDR1 DFQATT, CDR2 SNEGSKA (reference sequence). V dropped 4 bases and J dropped 2 bases, with 17 bases sitting between them. CDR3 protein: CSATPGPSGNTEAFF. The CDR3 region has the DNA TGCAGTGCTACACCCGGGCCGAGTGGAAACACTGAAGCTTTCTTT.

There are many counts of this clonotype. The V call is TRBV15, the J call TRBJ2-1; no reliable D call. The length of the CDR3 is 17 residues. Germline V lookup: CDR1 LNHNV, CDR2 YYDKDF (reference sequence). The V end was cut by 0 bases, the J end by 5 bases, with 17 bases between. CDR3 in DNA: TGTGCCACCAGCAGAGATCAGGTCTTTGCGGAGAACAATGAGCAGTTCTTC. This encodes CATSRDQVFAENNEQFF.

V usage is TRBV3-1 and J usage is TRBJ2-5, with TRBD1 matching 7 bases. The CDR3 is 18 amino acids. Germline V lookup: CDR1 LGHDT, CDR2 YNNKEL (reference sequence). J gave up 1 base and V 0 bases, and 11 bases lay outside the gene matches. DNA of the CDR3: TGTGCCAGCAGCCAAGAAATAAGGGGCAGGGGGTTCCAAGAGACCCAGTACTTC. Its protein product is CASSQEIRGRGFQETQYF.

This clonotype came up a few times. The rearrangement uses TRBV27 and TRBJ2-7; 8 positions agree with TRBD2. In germline, CDR1 is MNHEY, CDR2 SMNVEV (reference sequence). The V and J ends lost 6 bases and 2 bases, in that order; junction bases with no gene match: 6. The CDR3 is 14 amino acids. The DNA of the CDR3 is TGTGCCAGCAGCCCGGGACTAGGCCCCTACGAGCAGTACTTC. It translates to CASSPGLGPYEQYF.

The V and J genes are TRBV24-1 and TRBJ1-1; unclear D gene. Germline V CDR1 and CDR2: KGHDR, SFDVKD. This CDR3 has 14 amino acids. Trimming shortened V by 9 bases and J by 1 base, and 14 bases separated the two germline ends. DNA of the CDR3: TGTGCCACCCGCCACTCGGAAGCGAACACTGAAGCTTTCTTT. Its protein is CATRHSEANTEAFF.

A word on this clonotype: No conserved phenylalanine or tryptophan ends this CDR3, so it is likely a read error. The V gene is TRBV7-2, the J gene TRBJ2-7, with 8 bases lining up with TRBD1. The CDR3 spans 15 residues. In germline, CDR1 is SGHTA, CDR2 FQGNSA. Trimming took 1 base from V and 3 from J; bases not matched to a gene: 5. CDR3 residues: CASSLVVQGGYEQYL. CDR3 bases: TGTGCCAGCAGCTTAGTAGTACAGGGGGGCTACGAGCAGTACCTC.

This chain connects TRBV19 to TRBJ1-1; TRBD1 matches 9 bases. The germline CDR1 and CDR2 sequences are LNHDA and SQIVND (reference sequence). This CDR3 has 14 amino acids. The J segment lost 4 bases and the V segment lost 4 bases, leaving 4 bases of the junction unmatched. CDR3 sequence: CASSNPGQGTEAFF. The CDR3 bases are TGTGCCAGTAGTAACCCGGGACAGGGCACTGAAGCTTTCTTT.

The chain carries TRBV2 and TRBJ2-7; D tentatively reads TRBD1 or TRBD2 (5 bases each). This CDR3 region has 14 residues. Trimming took 8 bases from V and 3 from J, leaving 17 bases between them. Germline values: CDR1 SNHLY, CDR2 FYNNEI. The CDR3 DNA reads TGTGCCAGCGAAAGTACAGGACTGCACTACGAGCAGTACTTC. It specifies CASESTGLHYEQYF.